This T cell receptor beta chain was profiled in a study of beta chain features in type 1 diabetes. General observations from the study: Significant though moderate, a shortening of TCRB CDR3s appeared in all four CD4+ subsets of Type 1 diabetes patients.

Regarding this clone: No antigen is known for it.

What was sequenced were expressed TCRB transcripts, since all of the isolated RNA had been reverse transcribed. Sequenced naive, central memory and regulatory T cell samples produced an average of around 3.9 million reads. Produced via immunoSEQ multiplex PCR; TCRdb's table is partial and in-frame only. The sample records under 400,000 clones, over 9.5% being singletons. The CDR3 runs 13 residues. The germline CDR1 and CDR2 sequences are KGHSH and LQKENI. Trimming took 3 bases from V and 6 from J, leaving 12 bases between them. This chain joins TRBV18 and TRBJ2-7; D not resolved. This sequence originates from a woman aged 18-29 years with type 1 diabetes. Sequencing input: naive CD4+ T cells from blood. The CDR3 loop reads CASSPDITGEQYF. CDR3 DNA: TGTGCCAGCTCACCCGACATAACTGGCGAGCAGTACTTC.